This T cell receptor (beta chain) was identified in a study of T cells in Graves' hyperthyroidism and ophthalmopathy. Study-wide results and caveats: A median roughly six months before onset, the model predicted ophthalmopathy.

V dropped 5 bases and J dropped 2; count of bases not matched to a gene: 9. This CDR3 has 16 amino acids. The V gene's germline CDR1 is SGHTA and CDR2 FQGNSA. This clonotype appeared many times. Antigen unknown. RNA transcripts provided the source from which TCR beta CDR3 regions were amplified. The HTBI primer set was used in a first-round RT-PCR of the TCR CDR3. TCRdb ran MiXCR on the multiplex PCR reads and lists one entry per CDR3 protein. This table holds under 300,000 distinct CDR3 sequences, less than 15% found once. The chain is built from TRBV7-2 and TRBJ2-1; TRBD2 matches 7 bases. This receptor was obtained from a woman between 25 and 40 years old with Graves' hyperthyroidism that later progressed to Graves' ophthalmopathy. Sequencing was done on a sample of blood. The CDR3 DNA reads as TGTGCCAGCAGCCGTGGGGCGGGGACTACCTACAATGAGCAGTTCTTC. This encodes CASSRGAGTTYNEQFF. The full variable domain, its missing parts supplied by reference TRBV7-2 and TRBJ2-1, is GAGVSQSPSNKVTEKGKDVELRCDPISGHTALYWYRQSLGQGLEFLIYFQGNSAPDKSGLPSDRFSAERTGGSVSTLTIQRTQQEDSAVYLCASSRGAGTTYNEQFFGPGTRLTVL.